The next 30 T cell receptor beta chains were all read from a single sample in a study of OX40 agonist ivuxolimab in advanced cancers. The protocol was immunoSEQ multiplex PCR, while the TCRdb copy is restricted to in-frame clones and leaves out a portion. Of roughly 89,000 clones listed, about 86% are singletons. The source material was CD4+ or CD8+ T cells sorted from blood, sampled in a trial of the OX40 agonist ivuxolimab. All receptors derive from an adult with an advanced solid tumor such as melanoma, head and neck, liver or kidney cancer.

The chain uses TRBV18 and TRBJ1-3; 9 bases match TRBD1. The CDR3 contains 15 residues. With V trimmed by 6 bases and J by 5 bases, 8 bases remained unmatched. Germline loops: CDR1 KGHSH, CDR2 LQKENI. Written as DNA, the CDR3 is TGTGCCAGCTCGTTCGGACAGGGGAAAAGAAACACCATATATTTT. Its protein is CASSFGQGKRNTIYF.

This clone has more than one count but fewer than ten. The chain combines TRBV25-1 with TRBJ2-7; D is possibly TRBD1 or TRBD2 (6 bases each). Germline assignment: CDR1 MGHDK and CDR2 SYGVNS. The CDR3 spans 16 residues. V gave up 5 bases and J gave up 6 bases, with 23 bases separating them. The CDR3 is CASSIFGGGRSREQYF. The CDR3 DNA reads as TGTGCCAGCAGTATATTCGGGGGCGGTAGATCCCGCGAGCAGTACTTC.

The rearrangement joins TRBV5-5 to TRBJ2-2; D is undetermined. Germline CDR1 is SGHKS and CDR2 is YYEKEE (reference sequence). Trimming removed 1 base from V and 0 bases from J, with 10 bases in between. This CDR3 has 16 amino acids. For the CDR3, the DNA is TGTGCCAGCAGCTTGAATAGGAGCCCGAACACCGGGGAGCTGTTTTTT. It encodes CASSLNRSPNTGELFF.

The chain employs TRBV2 and TRBJ1-4, with D perhaps matching TRBD1 (6 bases). Trimming took off 7 bases at V and 8 bases at J, with 20 bases between the two ends. The CDR3 length is 15 residues. Germline CDR1 SNHLY, CDR2 FYNNEI. The DNA for the CDR3 is TGTGCCAGCATCATAGCCCTTCCCCAGGGGGAAAAACTGTTTTTT. It specifies CASIIALPQGEKLFF.

The rearrangement links TRBV5-5 to TRBJ1-2; D is undetermined. Germline-derived CDR1 and CDR2 are SGHKS and YYEKEE (reference sequence). The CDR3 has 14 residues. Trimming stripped 0 bases from V and 0 bases from J, with 6 bases between. DNA for the CDR3: TGTGCCAGCAGCTTGGACGGGACTAACTATGGCTACACCTTC. Its translation: CASSLDGTNYGYTF.

The chain employs TRBV6-1 and TRBJ1-1; 9 nucleotides align to TRBD1. Trimming at V came to 6 bases and at J to 4 bases, leaving 3 bases not matched to a gene. Per the germline V gene, CDR1 is MNHNS and CDR2 is SASEGT. The CDR3 is made up of 13 amino acids. The CDR3 reads CASSGTGTTEAFF. The CDR3 nucleotides are TGTGCCAGCAGCGGGACAGGGACCACTGAAGCTTTCTTT.

The chain links TRBV9 to TRBJ1-5; 7 positions agree with TRBD1. CDR3 length equals 15 residues. V was clipped by 1 base and J by 4 bases; unmatched bases: 5. Per the germline V gene, CDR1 is SGDLS and CDR2 is YYNGEE. DNA of the CDR3: TGTGCCAGCAGCGTACTGGGGGACAGTAATCAGCCCCAGCATTTT. Protein sequence: CASSVLGDSNQPQHF.

A single count supports this clone. The CDR3 protein is CAAGPATNEKLFF. CDR3 bases: TGTGCCGCTGGGCCAGCAACTAATGAAAAACTGTTTTTT. The V gene is TRBV27, the J gene TRBJ1-4; D ambiguous. CDR1 is MNHEY and CDR2 is SMNVEV in the germline V gene (reference sequence). The CDR3 is 13 amino acids. V gave up 11 bases and J gave up 0 bases, with 10 bases separating them. The complete variable domain, with remaining parts taken from reference TRBV27 and TRBJ1-4, reads EAQVTQNPRYLITVTGKKLTVTCSQNMNHEYMSWYRQDPGLGLRQIYYSMNVEVTDKGDVPEGYKVSRKEKRNFPLILESPSPNQTSLYFCAAGPATNEKLFFGSGTQLSVL.

CDR3 in amino acids: CASSITGNGNQPQHF. CDR3 in DNA: TGTGCCAGTAGTATAACCGGGAATGGCAATCAGCCCCAGCATTTT. The chain joins TRBV19 to TRBJ1-5; D is undetermined. Germline CDR1 is LNHDA and CDR2 is SQIVND (reference sequence). CDR3 size: 15 residues. V was cut by 2 bases and J by 2 bases, with 10 bases left in between.

V is TRBV7-2 and J is TRBJ2-3; 8 nucleotides line up with TRBD2. After removal of 1 base from V and 4 bases from J, the junction contained 4 bases not matched to a gene. Germline-derived CDR1 and CDR2 are SGHTA and FQGNSA. This CDR3 spans 15 amino acids. The CDR3 loop is CASSLGGGHPDTQYF. In DNA form, the CDR3 reads TGTGCCAGCAGCTTAGGCGGGGGGCATCCAGATACGCAGTATTTT.

This clone showed up just once. This sequence joins TRBV10-3 and TRBJ1-6, with D tentatively TRBD1 (5 bases). Germline CDR1 is ENHRY and CDR2 is SYGVKD. This CDR3 is 15 amino acids long. V lost 4 bases, J lost 5 bases, and 12 bases lay in between. CDR3 sequence reads: CAISVQQANNSPLHF. CDR3 coding DNA: TGTGCCATCAGTGTACAACAGGCCAATAATTCACCCCTCCACTTT.

The chain links TRBV2 to TRBJ2-2, with 8 bases lining up with TRBD1. The CDR3 is 13 residues long. The germline V gene has CDR1 SNHLY and CDR2 FYNNEI. Losses at the gene ends were 5 bases for V and 5 bases for J; bases not matched to a gene: 1. CDR3 bases: TGTGCCAGCAGTCGGACAGGGACCGGGGAGCTGTTTTTT. Encoded protein: CASSRTGTGELFF.

The rearrangement uses TRBV30 and TRBJ1-2, with 8 bases identical to TRBD1. With 1 base clipped from V and 5 bases from J, the junction kept 3 bases outside the gene matches. CDR1 is GTSNPN and CDR2 is SVGIG in the germline V gene (reference sequence). CDR3 size: 13 residues. CDR3: CAWSGYRGYGYTF. DNA for the CDR3: TGTGCCTGGAGTGGGTACAGGGGGTATGGCTACACCTTC.

The chain employs TRBV27 and TRBJ1-1; 7 bases match TRBD1. There are 14 residues in the CDR3. The germline V gene has CDR1 MNHEY and CDR2 SMNVEV (reference sequence). The V gene end was trimmed by 8 bases and the J gene end by 0 bases; junction bases not matched to a gene: 6. CDR3 in amino acids: CASWGQGVNTEAFF. In nucleotides, the CDR3 is TGTGCCAGCTGGGGGCAGGGGGTGAACACTGAAGCTTTCTTT.

The chain is built from TRBV7-2 and TRBJ2-3; 15 bases fit TRBD2. Germline CDR1 reads SGHTA; CDR2 reads FQGNSA. Trimming took 5 bases from V and 2 from J; bases not matched to a gene: 8. The CDR3 consists of 18 residues. The CDR3, as DNA: TGTGCCAGCAGCCGGACTAGCGGGGGGGCGTACTCCACAGATACGCAGTATTTT. Protein sequence: CASSRTSGGAYSTDTQYF.

The rearrangement uses TRBV18 and TRBJ1-1, with 9 positions matching TRBD1. Germline CDR1 reads KGHSH; CDR2 reads LQKENI. This CDR3 comprises 16 residues. The J segment lost 4 bases and the V segment lost 3 bases, leaving 9 bases of the junction unmatched. CDR3 sequence: CASSPQQGAQGTEAFF. In DNA, the CDR3 is TGTGCCAGCTCACCCCAACAGGGGGCGCAGGGCACTGAAGCTTTCTTT.

The chain is built from TRBV6-5 and TRBJ2-5, with TRBD1 matching over 9 bases. Looked up from germline, CDR1 is MNHEY and CDR2 is SVGAGI. Trimming took 6 bases from V and 5 from J; bases not matched to a gene: 7. CDR3 length equals 14 residues. The CDR3 reads CASSIQGAGETQYF. The CDR3 region has the DNA TGTGCCAGCAGCATACAGGGGGCTGGGGAGACCCAGTACTTC.

The CDR3 sequence is CASSLLAGGPRSYNEQFF. The CDR3 coding sequence is TGTGCCAGCAGCCTACTAGCGGGGGGGCCTCGATCCTACAATGAGCAGTTCTTC. The rearrangement uses TRBV9 and TRBJ2-1; 13 bases agree with TRBD2. Looked up from germline, CDR1 is SGDLS and CDR2 is YYNGEE. The length of the CDR3 is 18 residues. J lost 1 base, V lost 4 bases, and 8 bases had no gene match. The whole variable domain, filled in from reference TRBV9 and TRBJ2-1, reads DSGVTQTPKHLITATGQRVTLRCSPRSGDLSVYWYQQSLDQGLQFLIQYYNGEERAKGNILERFSAQQFPDLHSELNLSSLELGDSALYFCASSLLAGGPRSYNEQFFGPGTRLTVL.

The chain links TRBV11-2 to TRBJ2-5; 11 nucleotides align to TRBD1. Germline V CDR1 and CDR2: SGHAT, FQNNGV. This CDR3 has 16 amino acids. The V gene end was trimmed by 4 bases and the J gene end by 4 bases; junction bases not matched to a gene: 8. This CDR3 reads CASSSRRTGGLETQYF. Written as DNA, the CDR3 is TGTGCCAGCAGCTCCCGAAGGACAGGGGGCCTAGAGACCCAGTACTTC.

The chain carries TRBV5-4 and TRBJ2-3; possibly TRBD2 for D (6 bases). Germline V gives CDR1 SGHNT, CDR2 YYREEE (reference sequence). V lost 2 bases, J lost 4 bases, and 17 bases lay in between. The CDR3 is 16 amino acids. The CDR3 loop is CASSFGSGGAADTQYF. The CDR3 nucleotides are TGTGCCAGCAGCTTCGGGTCCGGAGGGGCGGCAGATACGCAGTATTTT. The variable domain in full, with the rest retrieved from reference TRBV5-4 and TRBJ2-3, is ETGVTQSPTHLIKTRGQQVTLRCSSQSGHNTVSWYQQALGQGPQFIFQYYREEENGRGNFPPRFSGLQFPNYSSELNVNALELDDSALYLCASSFGSGGAADTQYFGPGTRLTVL.

The chain recombines TRBV19 with TRBJ1-1, with D unresolved. Germline assignment: CDR1 LNHDA and CDR2 SQIVND (reference sequence). The CDR3 consists of 13 residues. V gave up 1 base and J gave up 7 bases, with 10 bases separating them. CDR3 sequence: CASSIVGEGEAFF. As DNA, the CDR3 is TGTGCCAGTAGTATAGTCGGGGAAGGTGAAGCTTTCTTT.

The chain has TRBV2 and TRBJ2-2; the D gene is possibly TRBD2 (7 bases). This CDR3 spans 14 amino acids. The germline CDR1 and CDR2 sequences are SNHLY and FYNNEI. V lost 6 bases and J 3 bases, leaving 11 bases between the germline ends. The CDR3 reads CASRGGADTGELFF. CDR3 nucleotides: TGTGCCAGCAGAGGGGGGGCGGACACCGGGGAGCTGTTTTTT.

The CDR3 DNA sequence: TGTGCCAGCAGCTTAGCGAACAGGGGGTCAAATTCACCCCTCCACTTT. Amino acids: CASSLANRGSNSPLHF. The chain recombines TRBV7-6 with TRBJ1-6; 8 nucleotides line up with TRBD1. The CDR3 extends over 16 amino acids. Germline V CDR1 and CDR2: SGHVS, FNYEAQ. With V trimmed by 0 bases and J by 7 bases, 5 bases remained unmatched.

The chain employs TRBV2 and TRBJ2-5; TRBD2 is a possible D gene (5 bases). Between the trimmed V and J ends, which lost 6 bases and 5 bases, there was a span of 10 bases. This CDR3 comprises 12 residues. The V gene's germline CDR1 is SNHLY and CDR2 FYNNEI. Here the CDR3 DNA reads TGTGCCAGCAGGGGCCCGGGGGAGACCCAGTACTTC. It encodes CASRGPGETQYF.

The chain uses TRBV10-3 and TRBJ1-2; no firm D call. The germline gives CDR1 ENHRY, CDR2 SYGVKD. The CDR3 is made up of 13 amino acids. Trimming removed 2 bases at V and 0 bases at J, with 4 bases between. CDR3 DNA sequence: TGTGCCATCAGTGAGGAGTCTAACTATGGCTACACCTTC. Translated: CAISEESNYGYTF.

J is TRBJ1-5 and V is TRBV2; D perhaps matches TRBD1 (5 bases). The V gene's germline CDR1 is SNHLY and CDR2 FYNNEI. The CDR3 covers 15 residues. Trimming cost V 2 bases and J 4 bases, with 12 bases left between them. The CDR3 region has the DNA TGTGCCAGCAGTGAATTGGGGGTGGGAAATCAGCCCCAGCATTTT. Its protein is CASSELGVGNQPQHF. Variable domain in full (rest from reference TRBV2 and TRBJ1-5): EPEVTQTPSHQVTQMGQEVILRCVPISNHLYFYWYRQILGQKVEFLVSFYNNEISEKSEIFDDQFSVERPDGSNFTLKIRSTKLEDSAMYFCASSELGVGNQPQHFGDGTRLSIL.

V is TRBV7-3 and J is TRBJ1-1; no reliable D call. Germline-derived CDR1 and CDR2 are SGHTA and FQGTGA. The CDR3 loop spans 14 amino acids. The V end was cut by 1 base, the J end by 1 base, with 7 bases between. The CDR3 sequence: CASSLRPWNTEAFF. CDR3 in DNA: TGTGCCAGCAGCTTAAGACCCTGGAACACTGAAGCTTTCTTT.

The CDR3 loop reads CASSLPWGDTDTQYF. The CDR3, as DNA: TGTGCCAGCTCCCTCCCGTGGGGGGACACAGATACGCAGTATTTT. The chain has TRBV27 and TRBJ2-3, with D perhaps matching TRBD2 (6 bases). The V end lost 8 bases, the J end lost 2 bases, and 17 bases lay between the germline ends. This CDR3 contains 15 residues. Per the germline V gene, CDR1 is MNHEY and CDR2 is SMNVEV (reference sequence).

The chain employs TRBV29-1 and TRBJ1-4; D may be TRBD1 (6 bases). V was clipped by 5 bases and J by 7 bases, with 14 bases between them. Germline V lookup: CDR1 SQVTM, CDR2 ANQGSEA. This CDR3 is 13 amino acids long. The CDR3 bases are TGCAGCGTTAGTGCGGGGGGCGGTGAAAAACTGTTTTTT. Its protein is CSVSAGGGEKLFF. Full variable domain (missing parts from reference TRBV29-1 and TRBJ1-4): SAVISQKPSRDICQRGTSLTIQCQVDSQVTMMFWYRQQPGQSLTLIATANQGSEATYESGFVIDKFPISRPNLTFSTLTVSNMSPEDSSIYLCSVSAGGGEKLFFGSGTQLSVL.

The rearrangement uses TRBV7-8 and TRBJ2-7, with no clear D. CDR1 SGHVS and CDR2 FQNEAQ come from the germline V gene. CDR3 length: 14 residues. Trimming took off 8 bases at V and 0 bases at J, with 14 bases between the two ends. In nucleotides, the CDR3 is TGTGCCAGCCTGGCAGTCTCTAGCTCCTACGAGCAGTACTTC. Encoded protein: CASLAVSSSYEQYF.